This section outlines one T cell receptor (beta chain) sequence together with its context. TCR beta CDR3 sequences were amplified from RNA transcripts. RT-PCR in the first round (using the HTBI primer set) targeted the TCR CDR3. MiXCR, applied by TCRdb to the multiplex PCR reads, yields one record per CDR3 protein. The sample contains some 370,000 distinct CDR3 sequences, approximately 17% of which appear only once. The data were taken from a study of T cells in Graves' hyperthyroidism and ophthalmopathy. Germline V lookup: CDR1 SGHAT, CDR2 FQNNGV. The CDR3 runs to 13 residues. Trimming took 1 base from V and 7 from J, leaving 10 bases between them.

This TCR was recovered from a woman aged 25 to 39 with Graves' hyperthyroidism that later progressed to Graves' ophthalmopathy. Specimen: blood. This chain uses TRBV11-2 with TRBJ1-1, with D perhaps matching TRBD1 (5 bases). The CDR3 spells CASSLGGSDEAFF. The CDR3 nucleotides are TGTGCCAGCAGCTTAGGGGGGAGCGATGAAGCTTTCTTT.